This T cell receptor (beta chain) was retrieved from a study of blood T cell repertoires in COVID-19. About the study: Samples taken during acute and convalescent COVID-19 were collected in the United States, Italy and Spain. Sources were T cells, B-cell-depleted T cells, or PBMCs; the material itself was cDNA or gDNA.

Assay: immunoSEQ multiplex PCR; the TCRdb copy retains only in-frame clones and omits some. The sample includes 120,000 to 150,000 clones, 70% to 85% of them seen just once. The CDR3 totals 14 residues. Germline CDR1 reads SGDLS; CDR2 reads YYNGEE. Trimming left V 2 bases short and J 1 base short, with 6 bases between. The V call is TRBV9, the J call TRBJ2-2, with a weak D call TRBD1 (5 bases). The sample comprised peripheral blood. The sequence derives from a human donor in a cohort sampled during active COVID-19. The CDR3 nucleotides are TGTGCCAGCAGCGTTGGACAGAACACCGGGGAGCTGTTTTTT. It codes for CASSVGQNTGELFF.